Sequencing of this TCR beta chain was carried out in a study of blood T cell repertoires in COVID-19. From germline, CDR1 is MDHEN and CDR2 SYDVKM. Unmatched junction bases numbered 7, after V lost 4 bases and J lost 4 bases. The CDR3 runs 15 residues. How the authors handled the data: Reference gene primer amplification gave estimated nucleated cell counts. Method: immunoSEQ multiplex PCR; TCRdb's copy keeps in-frame clones and lacks some. The DNA was the basis for D and trimming; V, J and clone size are from that table. The top ten hold around 4.2% of the sample, which has 140,000 to 150,000 clones, roughly 85% seen once. Before being deemed recovered, Cohort 3 donors had two negative PCRs, clearance, or symptom resolution.

The clonotype comes from a man in his fifties or sixties who had recovered from COVID-19. This chain connects TRBV28 to TRBJ2-7; TRBD2 matches 10 bases. The specimen sequenced was PBMCs or T cells enriched from blood (not recorded which). The CDR3 DNA sequence: TGTGCCAGCAGTTCCATAGCGGGAGGAAGGTACGAGCAGTACTTC. It encodes CASSSIAGGRYEQYF.